This is a list of T cell receptor beta chains from one sample in a study of CD8 T cells in Susac syndrome. Using its own MiXCR run on the immunoSEQ multiplex PCR reads, TCRdb lists one record per CDR3 protein. The sample yields some 200,000 distinct CDR3 sequences, about 95% seen once. What was sequenced was CD4+ T cells from PBMCs. The receptors were sampled from a human donor with multiple sclerosis. CDR3s include the opening cysteine and the closing phenylalanine or tryptophan. The order of the fields is V gene, J gene, clone size, D gene, CDR3 protein, CDR3 DNA. D genes are given only for firm matches. The size of a clone is reported for some rows only, either as once, few or many, or as a class for expanded clones.

>TRBV20-1|TRBJ1-1|once|TRBD1
CSAKLTGGMTEAFF
TGCAGTGCGAAATTAACAGGGGGCATGACTGAAGCTTTCTTT
>TRBV3-1|TRBJ1-1|.|.
CASKKRAVNTEAFF
TGTGCCAGCAAAAAACGGGCCGTGAACACTGAAGCTTTCTTT
>TRBV11-2|TRBJ1-2|.|.
CASSPSSRPGYTF
TGTGCCAGCAGCCCCTCAAGCAGGCCAGGCTACACCTTC
>TRBV3-1|TRBJ2-7|.|.
CASSQGGNAYEQYF
TGTGCCAGCAGCCAAGGTGGAAATGCCTACGAGCAGTACTTC
>TRBV20-1|TRBJ2-4|.|.
CSAGRLAKNIQYF
TGCAGTGCCGGACGGCTAGCCAAAAACATTCAGTACTTC
>TRBV14|TRBJ2-1|.|TRBD2
CASSQSSGSPFF
TGTGCCAGCAGCCAATCTAGCGGGAGCCCGTTCTTC
>TRBV2|TRBJ1-2|.|.
CASRLGTANYGYTF
TGTGCCAGCAGACTGGGGACGGCTAACTATGGCTACACCTTC
>TRBV9|TRBJ1-2|.|.
CASSARLGGDYGYTF
TGTGCCAGCAGCGCCCGGTTAGGGGGGGACTATGGCTACACCTTC
>TRBV29-1|TRBJ2-1|.|TRBD2
CSVPGTSGYNEQFF
TGCAGCGTACCCGGGACTAGCGGCTACAATGAGCAGTTCTTC
>TRBV9|TRBJ2-6|.|TRBD1
CASSGTGTNSGANVLTF
TGTGCCAGCAGCGGGACAGGGACGAACTCTGGGGCCAACGTCCTGACTTTC
>TRBV12-5|TRBJ2-7|.|TRBD1
CASGLIGGSEQYF
TGTGCTAGTGGTTTGATAGGGGGCTCCGAGCAGTACTTC
>TRBV6-5|TRBJ2-1|.|.
CASSYLGADAYNEQFF
TGTGCCAGCAGTTATTTAGGAGCGGATGCATACAATGAGCAGTTCTTC
>TRBV25-1|TRBJ2-7|.|TRBD1
CASSGTGWYEQYF
TGTGCCAGCTCGGGGACAGGGTGGTACGAGCAGTACTTC
>TRBV20-1|TRBJ1-2|.|.
CSATMGAVGYTF
TGCAGTGCCACCATGGGGGCAGTAGGTTACACCTTC
>TRBV20-1|TRBJ2-7|.|.
CSARWVGGSPYEQYF
TGCAGTGCTAGATGGGTAGGGGGTTCCCCCTACGAGCAGTACTTC
>TRBV28|TRBJ2-5|.|.
CASTSRNEETQYF
TGTGCCAGCACCTCAAGGAATGAAGAGACCCAGTACTTC
>TRBV14|TRBJ2-7|.|.
CASSQDAAYSYEQYF
TGTGCCAGCAGCCAAGACGCGGCCTACTCCTACGAGCAGTACTTC
>TRBV4-2|TRBJ2-6|.|.
CASSQVSRTGANVLTF
TGTGCCAGCAGCCAAGTCAGCCGCACTGGGGCCAACGTCCTGACTTTC
>TRBV14|TRBJ2-7|.|.
CASSQDRTNYEQYF
TGTGCCAGCAGCCAAGATCGTACCAACTACGAGCAGTACTTC
>TRBV4-1|TRBJ1-4|.|.
CASSSPGRTNEKLFF
TGCGCCAGCAGCTCGCCAGGGAGAACTAATGAAAAACTGTTTTTT
>TRBV2|TRBJ2-2|.|.
CASWSVDTGELFF
TGTGCCAGCTGGTCAGTTGACACCGGGGAGCTGTTTTTT
>TRBV19|TRBJ2-1|.|TRBD2
CASDSGRALEQFF
TGTGCCAGTGATAGCGGGAGGGCCCTTGAGCAGTTCTTC
>TRBV25-1|TRBJ2-3|.|.
CASSECPRPLDTQYF
TGTGCCAGCAGTGAATGTCCTAGACCTCTAGATACGCAGTATTTT
>TRBV6-6|TRBJ1-1|.|TRBD1
CASSYWDRGLLAEAFF
TGTGCCAGCAGTTACTGGGACAGGGGGCTTCTGGCTGAAGCTTTCTTT
>TRBV20-1|TRBJ2-7|.|TRBD1
CSASPGGRVGVHEQYF
TGCAGTGCTAGCCCAGGGGGCAGGGTGGGGGTCCACGAGCAGTACTTC
>TRBV20-1|TRBJ1-1|.|.
CSAGDRRGGTEAFF
TGCAGTGCTGGGGACCGCCGGGGGGGGACTGAAGCTTTCTTT
>TRBV20-1|TRBJ2-5|.|.
CSARVQDSIETQYF
TGCAGTGCTAGAGTTCAAGACTCGATTGAGACCCAGTACTTC
>TRBV28|TRBJ1-2|.|.
CASRRPTFYGYTF
TGTGCCAGCAGACGGCCGACGTTCTATGGCTACACCTTC
>TRBV29-1|TRBJ2-1|.|.
CSVALHNEQFF
TGCAGCGTTGCGTTGCACAATGAGCAGTTCTTC
>TRBV20-1|TRBJ2-3|.|.
CSARETRDTQYF
TGCAGTGCTAGAGAGACAAGAGATACGCAGTATTTT
>TRBV30|TRBJ2-1|.|.
CAWSTRGNEQFF
TGTGCCTGGAGTACCAGGGGTAATGAGCAGTTCTTC
>TRBV20-1|TRBJ1-1|.|.
CSARGSPGRGTEAFF
TGCAGTGCTAGAGGTTCACCAGGGAGAGGGACTGAAGCTTTCTTT
>TRBV5-4|TRBJ2-5|.|TRBD2
CASSLAVAGVQETQYF
TGTGCCAGCAGCTTGGCGGTAGCGGGGGTACAAGAGACCCAGTACTTC
>TRBV3-1|TRBJ2-7|.|.
CASSGGHEQYF
TGTGCCAGCAGCGGGGGCCACGAGCAGTACTTC
>TRBV29-1|TRBJ2-3|.|TRBD2
CSVSGGVGDTQYF
TGCAGCGTCAGCGGGGGGGTGGGAGATACGCAGTATTTT
>TRBV3-1|TRBJ2-7|.|.
CASSQTGEQYF
TGTGCCAGCAGCCAGACCGGGGAGCAGTACTTC
>TRBV29-1|TRBJ1-1|.|.
CSVVGAKNTEAFF
TGCAGCGTTGTAGGGGCAAAGAACACTGAAGCTTTCTTT
>TRBV3-1|TRBJ1-2|.|.
CASSQKTGANYGYTF
TGTGCCAGCAGCCAGAAGACAGGAGCTAACTATGGCTACACCTTC
>TRBV29-1|TRBJ2-7|.|.
CSVVWQDYEQYF
TGCAGCGTTGTTTGGCAGGACTACGAGCAGTACTTC
>TRBV20-1|TRBJ2-7|.|TRBD1
CSAMGQGSYEQYF
TGCAGTGCTATGGGACAGGGGTCCTACGAGCAGTACTTC
>TRBV5-1|TRBJ2-1|.|TRBD1
CASSLEQGPYNEQFF
TGCGCCAGCAGCTTGGAACAGGGGCCGTACAATGAGCAGTTCTTC
>TRBV7-9|TRBJ2-5|.|.
CASSLGALGGQYF
TGTGCCAGCAGCTTAGGAGCCTTGGGTGGCCAGTACTTC
>TRBV6-5|TRBJ1-2|once|.
CASSQGRAYGYTF
TGTGCCAGCAGTCAAGGACGGGCCTATGGCTACACCTTC
>TRBV2|TRBJ2-7|.|.
CASSPLPLEQYF
TGTGCCAGCAGTCCCTTGCCTCTCGAGCAGTACTTC